The clone carrying this T cell receptor beta chain was counted many times. What it binds is unknown. This CDR3 is 15 amino acids long. Germline V gene data show CDR1 as LGHDT and CDR2 as YNNKEL (reference sequence). V was pared by 4 bases and J by 4 bases, with 5 bases of the junction left unmatched. This record comes from a study of CD8 T cells in ankylosing spondylitis. The TCR beta libraries were generated through quantitative 5'-RACE incorporating molecular barcodes. TCRdb re-called the 5' RACE reads through MiXCR, storing one row per CDR3 protein. The sample has fewer than 250,000 distinct CDR3 sequences; more than 9% are singletons. Whole-study results and caveats: Disease-associated clones were reportedly significantly overrepresented in matched ankylosing spondylitis synovial fluid. Some motif variants were previously reported in reactive arthritis synovial fluid and blood.

This sequence originates from a male donor with ankylosing spondylitis or in good health (not recorded which). Sequencing used blood, either unsorted or a sorted T cell fraction (not recorded which). This chain connects TRBV3-1 to TRBJ2-2; 8 bases agree with TRBD1. CDR3 DNA sequence: TGTGCCAGCAGCCCCTGGACAGGGATCACCGGGGAGCTGTTTTTT. Translation: CASSPWTGITGELFF.